This T cell receptor (beta chain) was obtained from a study of blood T cell repertoires in COVID-19. In the study overall: PBMCs, B-cell-depleted T cells, or T cells were the source of the cDNA or gDNA that made up the material.

TCRdb's copy holds only in-frame clones and misses some; the assay was immunoSEQ multiplex PCR. The data show over 200,000 clones, with around 87% seen just once and over 12% held by the top ten. The CDR3 loop spans 15 amino acids. V was pared by 3 bases and J by 6 bases, with 4 bases of the junction left unmatched. Germline CDR1 and CDR2: MNHEY and SMNVEV (reference sequence). V usage is TRBV27 and J usage is TRBJ1-4, with 10 bases that match TRBD1. The specimen was PBMCs or T cells enriched from blood (not recorded which). The clonotype comes from a man aged 25 to 45 who had been exposed to COVID-19. Here the CDR3 reads CASSFTGQGYEKLFF. CDR3 sequence (DNA): TGTGCCAGCAGTTTTACGGGACAGGGGTATGAAAAACTGTTTTTT.